A selection of T cell receptor beta chains follows, all from one sample in a study of blood T cell repertoires in COVID-19. The assay was immunoSEQ multiplex PCR, and TCRdb's table has in-frame clones only and misses some. The table has some 350,000 clones, about 90% seen once. Specimen: PBMCs or T cells enriched from blood (not recorded which). The receptor set was obtained from a woman aged 25 to 39 who had recovered from COVID-19. Both conserved end residues are part of each CDR3. D genes are given only for firm matches. The listing skips clone size in some rows; elsewhere it reads once, few, many or a size class.

TRBJ2-7,.,TRBV7-8,.,TGTGCCAGCAGCTTATCAGACACCTACGAGCAGTACTTC,CASSLSDTYEQYF
TRBJ2-2,TRBD2,TRBV19,few,TGTGCCAGTACTTCTAGCGGGGGCCCTCCAGGGGAGCTGTTTTTT,CASTSSGGPPGELFF
TRBJ1-1,.,TRBV4-2,.,TGTGCCAGCAGCCTGAGTACAGGGACGGGCACTGAAGCTTTCTTT,CASSLSTGTGTEAFF
TRBJ2-7,TRBD1,TRBV19,.,TGTGCCAGTAGTGATCAAGGGACAGGGACCTACGAGCAGTACTTC,CASSDQGTGTYEQYF
TRBJ1-4,TRBD1,TRBV10-2,.,TGCGCCAGCAGCCCGGGACAGGGCGCTGAAAAACTGTTTTTT,CASSPGQGAEKLFF
TRBJ2-7,.,TRBV19,.,TGTGCCAGTAGTGTACAAGAATCCTACGAGCAGTACTTC,CASSVQESYEQYF
TRBJ2-7,.,TRBV7-9,.,TGTGCCAGCATAGCAGGGTCCCACGAGCAGTACTTC,CASIAGSHEQYF
TRBJ1-2,.,TRBV5-6,.,TGTGCCAGCAGCTTGAATGGCAGGGACTATGGCTACACCTTC,CASSLNGRDYGYTF
TRBJ1-1,.,TRBV29-1,.,TGCAGCGTTGAAATCGGGGGGCAAGCTTTCTTT,CSVEIGGQAFF
TRBJ1-5,.,TRBV28,.,TGTGCCAGCACCGGGGGCAATCAGCCCCAGCATTTT,CASTGGNQPQHF
TRBJ1-2,.,TRBV2,.,TGTGCCAGCCGGGACAATAATAACTATGGCTACACCTTC,CASRDNNNYGYTF
TRBJ2-1,TRBD2,TRBV9,.,TGTGCCAGCAGCCCCCGGGTTAGCGGGGACATTAATGAGCAGTTCTTC,CASSPRVSGDINEQFF
TRBJ2-2,.,TRBV7-2,once,TGTGCCAGCAGCTCGAGGAGTTATACCGGGGAGCTGTTTTTT,CASSSRSYTGELFF
TRBJ2-3,.,TRBV7-2,.,TGTGCCAGCAGCGAAGACGGGGAGTGGGACACAGATACGCAGTATTTT,CASSEDGEWDTDTQYF
TRBJ2-7,.,TRBV5-1,.,TGCGCCAGCAGCTTGCAATTTCAAGGACAAGAGCAGTACTTC,CASSLQFQGQEQYF
TRBJ1-1,.,TRBV1,once,TGCACCAGCAGCCAAGCGGTACAGGGGGACACTGAAGCTTTCTTT,CTSSQAVQGDTEAFF
TRBJ2-7,.,TRBV4-1,few,TGCGCCAGCAGCCACCATCTTCGGAGGGCCGTCAGCTCCTACGAGCAGTACTTC,CASSHHLRRAVSSYEQYF
TRBJ1-6,.,TRBV6-5,.,TGTGCCAGCAGTCCCCCACGGTTACCCCTCCACTTT,CASSPPRLPLHF
TRBJ2-3,TRBD1,TRBV5-8,.,TGTGCCAGCAGCTTGGGGACAGGGGGCAATGGAGATACGCAGTATTTT,CASSLGTGGNGDTQYF
TRBJ2-1,TRBD2,TRBV27,.,TGTGCCAGCAGAAGAAGAGGAAGCGGGGTCGCCTACAATGAGCAGTTCTTC,CASRRRGSGVAYNEQFF
TRBJ1-2,.,TRBV19,.,TGTGCCAGTACCTGGCAGATGAACTATGGCTACACCTTC,CASTWQMNYGYTF
TRBJ2-1,TRBD2,TRBV10-3,.,TGTGCCATCACGAGTTCTAGCGGGGGGGCCTGGCATGAGCAGTTCTTC,CAITSSSGGAWHEQFF
TRBJ2-2,.,TRBV6-5,.,TGTGCCAGCCAGGTCGCGGGATGGGCCGGGGAGCTGTTTTTT,CASQVAGWAGELFF
TRBJ1-1,TRBD1,TRBV19,.,TGTGCCAGTAGGAGGGGGCAGGGAGACACTGAAGCTTTCTTT,CASRRGQGDTEAFF
TRBJ1-1,.,TRBV11-3,.,TGTGCCAGCAGCTTTCGGGCAGGGGCGAAAGCTTTCTTT,CASSFRAGAKAFF